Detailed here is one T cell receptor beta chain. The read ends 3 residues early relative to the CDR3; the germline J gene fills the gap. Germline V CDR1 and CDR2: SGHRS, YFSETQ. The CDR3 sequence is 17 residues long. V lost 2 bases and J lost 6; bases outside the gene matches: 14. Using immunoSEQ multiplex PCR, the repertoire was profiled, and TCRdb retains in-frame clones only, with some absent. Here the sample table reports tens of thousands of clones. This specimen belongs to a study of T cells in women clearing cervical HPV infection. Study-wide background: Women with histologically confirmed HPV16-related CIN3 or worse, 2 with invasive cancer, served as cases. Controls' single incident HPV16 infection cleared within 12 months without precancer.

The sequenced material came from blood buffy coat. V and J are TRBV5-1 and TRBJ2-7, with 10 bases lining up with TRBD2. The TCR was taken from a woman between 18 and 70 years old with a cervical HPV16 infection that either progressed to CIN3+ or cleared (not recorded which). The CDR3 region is CASSFRQLAGEGGEQYF. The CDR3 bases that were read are TGCGCCAGCAGCTTCAGGCAGCTAGCGGGAGAAGGGGGCGAG.